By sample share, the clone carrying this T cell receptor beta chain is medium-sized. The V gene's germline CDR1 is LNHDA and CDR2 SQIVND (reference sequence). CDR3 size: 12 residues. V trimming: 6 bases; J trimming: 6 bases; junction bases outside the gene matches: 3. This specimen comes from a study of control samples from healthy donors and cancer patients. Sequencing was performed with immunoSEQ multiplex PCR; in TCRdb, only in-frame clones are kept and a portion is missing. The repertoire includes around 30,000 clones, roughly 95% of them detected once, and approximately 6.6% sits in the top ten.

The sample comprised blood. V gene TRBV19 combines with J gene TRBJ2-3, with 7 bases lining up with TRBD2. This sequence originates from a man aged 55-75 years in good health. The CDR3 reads CASRQAGDTQYF. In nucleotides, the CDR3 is TGTGCCAGTAGACAAGCGGGGGATACGCAGTATTTT. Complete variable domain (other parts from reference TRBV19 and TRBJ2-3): DGGITQSPKYLFRKEGQNVTLSCEQNLNHDAMYWYRQDPGQGLRLIYYSQIVNDFQKGDIAEGYSVSREKKESFPLTVTSAQKNPTAFYLCASRQAGDTQYFGPGTRLTVL.